The 11 T cell receptor beta chains below come from one sample, sequenced in a study of blood T cell repertoires in COVID-19. Generated by immunoSEQ multiplex PCR, the TCRdb table keeps only in-frame clones and is missing some. The sample contains under 300,000 clones, roughly 80% of which appear only once. The sequencing input was peripheral blood. Source of these receptors: a human donor with COVID-19, enrolled during active disease. The donor label of this sample is uncertain.

V and J are TRBV7-2 and TRBJ1-2, with D uncertain. Trimming took 1 base from V and 4 from J, leaving 10 bases between them. Germline CDR1 and CDR2: SGHTA and FQGNSA. The CDR3 is made up of 14 amino acids. The CDR3 here is CASSLDSDSYGYTF. CDR3 nucleotide sequence: TGTGCCAGCAGCTTAGACAGTGATAGCTATGGCTACACCTTC.

The V and J genes are TRBV9 and TRBJ2-3; TRBD2 matches 7 bases. Looked up from germline, CDR1 is SGDLS and CDR2 is YYNGEE. The CDR3 extends over 17 amino acids. V lost 5 bases to trimming and J lost 0 bases; unmatched junction nucleotides: 12. The CDR3 protein is CASSGVSAGASTDTQYF. In DNA form, the CDR3 reads TGTGCCAGCAGTGGGGTCTCGGCGGGAGCTAGCACAGATACGCAGTATTTT.

The chain links TRBV27 to TRBJ2-7, with TRBD2 identical over 12 bases. Germline V CDR1 and CDR2: MNHEY, SMNVEV (reference sequence). The ends lost 2 bases at V and 2 bases at J; junction bases unmatched: 4. The CDR3 is made up of 16 amino acids. CDR3 amino acids: CASSLGLAGGPYEQYF. DNA of the CDR3: TGTGCCAGCAGTTTAGGGCTAGCGGGAGGGCCCTACGAGCAGTACTTC.

This chain connects TRBV5-1 to TRBJ2-7; D is unclear. The CDR3 is made up of 13 amino acids. Germline V gene data show CDR1 as SGHRS and CDR2 as YFSETQ. Trimming took 7 bases from V and 0 from J, leaving 11 bases between them. CDR3 DNA sequence: TGCGCCAGCCTAGGAGATCTCTCCTACGAGCAGTACTTC. Its protein product is CASLGDLSYEQYF.

The rearrangement joins TRBV5-4 to TRBJ2-1; TRBD2 is a possible D gene (6 bases). V was pared by 4 bases and J by 1 base, with 15 bases between. Germline V gives CDR1 SGHNT, CDR2 YYREEE (reference sequence). This CDR3 is 16 amino acids long. The CDR3 protein is CASSLGGRRSYNEQFF. CDR3 bases: TGTGCCAGCAGCCTGGGAGGTAGGAGGTCCTACAATGAGCAGTTCTTC.

The chain links TRBV20-1 to TRBJ2-1; 11 bases match TRBD1. V lost 3 bases and J lost 10; bases outside the gene matches: 8. The CDR3 is 14 residues long. CDR1 is DFQATT and CDR2 is SNEGSKA in the germline V gene (reference sequence). CDR3 in amino acids: CSASEPGQGVEQFF. The CDR3 bases are TGCAGTGCTAGTGAACCGGGACAGGGGGTGGAGCAGTTCTTC.

The chain joins TRBV6-5 to TRBJ1-1, with TRBD1 as a possible D gene (5 bases). V was trimmed by 3 bases and J by 4 bases, leaving 9 bases between them. Germline CDR1 and CDR2: MNHEY and SVGAGI. The CDR3 sequence is 13 residues long. In nucleotides, the CDR3 is TGTGCCAGCAGTTATCGACAGCTCACTGAAGCTTTCTTT. Amino acids: CASSYRQLTEAFF.

The J gene is TRBJ1-4, the V gene TRBV3-1 (or the pseudogene TRBV3-2); the match to TRBD1 covers 9 bases. V was clipped by 1 base and J by 11 bases; unmatched bases: 14. Germline V CDR1 and CDR2: LGHDT, YNNKEL (reference sequence). This CDR3 is built from 17 residues. In DNA form, the CDR3 reads TGTGCCAGCAGCCAAGGTTATGGGAGACAGGGGGTTTCCAAACTGTTTTTT. Its protein is CASSQGYGRQGVSKLFF.

This clone was seen a handful of times. This chain links TRBV5-1 with TRBJ2-5, with D perhaps TRBD1 (7 bases). V was trimmed by 4 bases and J by 2 bases, leaving 12 bases between them. CDR3 size: 14 residues. CDR1 and CDR2 (germline): SGHRS, YFSETQ. This CDR3 is CASSLGGQQETQYF. CDR3 DNA sequence: TGCGCCAGCAGCCTGGGGGGACAGCAAGAGACCCAGTACTTC.

A remark on this clone: Within the sample, other DNA sequences also encode this same CDR3. V is TRBV19 and J is TRBJ2-5; weak D call: TRBD1 (6 bases). The CDR3 extends over 14 amino acids. V was cut by 3 bases and J by 2 bases, with 10 bases left in between. Per the germline V gene, CDR1 is LNHDA and CDR2 is SQIVND (reference sequence). The CDR3 region is CASSITGNQETQYF. The CDR3 nucleotides are TGTGCCAGTAGTATCACAGGGAATCAAGAGACCCAGTACTTC. Full variable domain (missing parts from reference TRBV19 and TRBJ2-5): DGGITQSPKYLFRKEGQNVTLSCEQNLNHDAMYWYRQDPGQGLRLIYYSQIVNDFQKGDIAEGYSVSREKKESFPLTVTSAQKNPTAFYLCASSITGNQETQYFGPGTRLLVL.

CDR3 sequence: CASTPGERETQYF. The CDR3, as DNA: TGTGCCAGCACTCCAGGGGAACGGGAGACCCAGTACTTC. This rearrangement joins TRBV2 to TRBJ2-5, with a possible D match to TRBD1 (6 bases). The CDR3 extends over 13 amino acids. Germline V CDR1 and CDR2: SNHLY, FYNNEI. Trimming took off 7 bases at V and 5 bases at J, with 14 bases between the two ends.